This section outlines one T cell receptor (beta chain) sequence together with its context. The antigen is undetermined. The data were taken from a study of shared clonotypes between healthy human individuals. The repertoire was sequenced with immunoSEQ multiplex PCR; TCRdb's copy has only in-frame clones and lacks some. The table has about 590,000 clones, over 95% seen once. Notes on the study in general: Rarefaction revealed incomplete sorted-subset sequencing despite large depth.

The CDR3 consists of 15 residues. Germline V gene data show CDR1 as MNHEY and CDR2 as SMNVEV (reference sequence). V was trimmed by 6 bases and J by 2 bases, leaving 13 bases between them. Naive CD8 cells lacked CD45RO and underwent positive selection for CCR7, leaving out terminally differentiated effector memory CD45RA+ cells. The TCR was taken from a woman aged 25-40 years in good health. Sequencing used naive CD8+ T cells sorted from blood. The chain links TRBV27 to TRBJ2-2; D is unclear. CDR3 residues: CASSPYNANTGELFF. The CDR3 coding sequence is TGTGCCAGCAGCCCTTATAACGCCAACACCGGGGAGCTGTTTTTT.